The clone carrying this T cell receptor (beta chain) has at least ten counts. What it recognizes is unknown. The cDNA was produced through 5'RACE with 10-nucleotide random UMIs. One entry per CDR3 protein results from TCRdb running MiXCR on the 5' RACE reads. The sample has roughly 30,000 distinct CDR3 sequences, about 14% seen once; the top ten hold more than 4.5%. Time point given: technical triplicate 2. CD4+ or CD8+ T cells, 950,000 to 1,000,000 per library, were used for sorted libraries. This sample was included in a study of neurological immune-mediated disorders. Points from the study as a whole: None of the CDR3 amino acid sequences of expanded clones recurred across subjects, suggesting private repertoires in all groups.

The source is a female donor with HTLV-1-associated myelopathy (HAM/TSP). The sequenced sample consisted of CD4+ T cells from blood.

The CDR3 DNA is TGCAGTACCCTAAACTTCGCTAGCGGGGTGTACAATGAGCAGTTCTTC. This sequence encodes CSTLNFASGVYNEQFF. The chain combines TRBV20-1 with TRBJ2-1; 9 positions match TRBD2. With V trimmed by 8 bases and J by 4 bases, 15 bases remained unmatched. The germline V gene encodes CDR1 DFQATT and CDR2 SNEGSKA (reference sequence). There are 16 residues in the CDR3.